The following is a TCR beta chain sequence with its context. Measured with immunoSEQ multiplex PCR; TCRdb has only the in-frame clones, and not every one. The sample has 85,000 or so clones; roughly 94% are singletons. The data derive from a study of siplizumab effects on memory and regulatory T cells. Sequenced material: CD8+ T cells sorted from blood. The clonotype originates from a human donor in good health.

The CDR3 DNA reads TGTGCCAGTAGCCAGACAGGGGGAGCTGGAAACACCATATATTTT. Translating it yields CASSQTGGAGNTIYF. This chain links TRBV19 with TRBJ1-3; 9 bases align to TRBD1. Per the germline V gene, CDR1 is LNHDA and CDR2 is SQIVND (reference sequence). The CDR3 contains 15 residues. The trim removed 6 bases at V and 2 bases at J, leaving 5 bases unmatched.